One sample yielded the 32 T cell receptor beta chains listed below, sequenced in a study of identical twins. MiXCR, applied by TCRdb to the 5' RACE reads, yields one record per CDR3 protein. The profile shows 600,000 to 800,000 distinct CDR3 sequences, 20% to 25% of them singletons. In addition, the sample was reused for a study of T cells expressing NK-cell markers.

Sequenced: PBMCs. These receptor sequences come from a woman aged 18-29 years in good health.

The chain employs TRBV9 and TRBJ2-7; D gene unclear. CDR1 and CDR2 (germline): SGDLS, YYNGEE. V shed 0 bases and J shed 7 bases, with 17 bases lying between them. The CDR3 is 15 residues long. The CDR3 is CASSVGGPGLGEQYF. CDR3 in DNA: TGTGCCAGCAGCGTAGGAGGTCCCGGGTTAGGAGAGCAGTACTTC.

J is TRBJ2-1 and V is TRBV6-5; TRBD2 agrees at 8 bases. Per the germline V gene, CDR1 is MNHEY and CDR2 is SVGAGI. The V and J ends lost 0 bases and 7 bases, in that order; junction bases with no gene match: 5. This CDR3 contains 15 residues. DNA for the CDR3: TGTGCCAGCAGTTACTCAATAGCGGGATATAATGAGCAGTTCTTC. It yields the protein CASSYSIAGYNEQFF.

This clonotype was observed once. The V gene is TRBV10-1, the J gene TRBJ2-5; TRBD2 might be the D (6 bases). Looked up from germline, CDR1 is WNHNN and CDR2 is SYGVQD (reference sequence). This CDR3 comprises 15 residues. With 0 bases removed from V and 4 bases from J, the gap between germline ends came to 12 bases. The CDR3 DNA sequence: TGCGCCAGCAGTGAGTCGGGCGGGATGGGAGAGACCCAGTACTTC. As protein: CASSESGGMGETQYF.

This clonotype has a count of ten or more. The rearrangement joins TRBV5-1 to TRBJ1-1, with D possibly being TRBD1 (5 bases). V dropped 4 bases and J dropped 4 bases, with 20 bases sitting between them. The CDR3 consists of 16 residues. Germline loops: CDR1 SGHRS, CDR2 YFSETQ. The CDR3 region is CASSLQGALSRTEAFF. The DNA for the CDR3 is TGCGCCAGCAGCCTCCAGGGAGCCCTCTCTCGCACTGAAGCTTTCTTT. Complete variable domain (other parts from reference TRBV5-1 and TRBJ1-1): KAGVTQTPRYLIKTRGQQVTLSCSPISGHRSVSWYQQTPGQGLQFLFEYFSETQRNKGNFPGRFSGRQFSNSRSEMNVSTLELGDSALYLCASSLQGALSRTEAFFGQGTRLTVV.

Details on this clonotype: A much larger clone differs from this one at a single base, so this may be a read error. The genes are TRBV3-1 and TRBJ1-1, with TRBD1 as a possible D gene (5 bases). With 1 base removed from V and 4 bases from J, the gap between germline ends came to 7 bases. Germline V lookup: CDR1 LGHDT, CDR2 YNNKEL (reference sequence). This CDR3 has 13 amino acids. The CDR3 DNA reads as TGTGCCAGCAGCCAAGGGCAGGGCACTGAAGCTTTCTTT. This codes for CASSQGQGTEAFF.

This chain uses TRBV10-3 with TRBJ1-2; weak D call: TRBD1 (6 bases). The CDR3 is 10 residues long. Germline assignment: CDR1 ENHRY and CDR2 SYGVKD. V was pared by 8 bases and J by 8 bases, with 9 bases between. CDR3 in DNA: TGTGCCATCCGGGACAAGGGCTACACCTTC. This gives the protein CAIRDKGYTF.

This clonotype was counted only a few times. This chain links TRBV7-2 with TRBJ1-2; no clear D. The germline V gene encodes CDR1 SGHTA and CDR2 FQGNSA. This CDR3 has 14 residues. Trimming shortened V by 1 base and J by 4 bases, and 10 bases separated the two germline ends. This chain's CDR3 is CASSLVGNAYGYTF. The CDR3 nucleotides read TGTGCCAGCAGCTTAGTAGGAAATGCCTATGGCTACACCTTC.

This clonotype was seen more than once but under ten times. This chain joins TRBV20-1 and TRBJ2-1, with TRBD1 matching 8 bases. Per the germline V gene, CDR1 is DFQATT and CDR2 is SNEGSKA (reference sequence). V dropped 5 bases and J dropped 13; count of bases not matched to a gene: 16. The CDR3 has 14 amino acids. The DNA of the CDR3 is TGCAGTGCTCCTTTTGGCGGCAGGGGGCAGGGTCAGTTCTTC. Protein: CSAPFGGRGQGQFF.

V is TRBV6-1 and J is TRBJ2-2; D gene uncertain. CDR3 length: 15 residues. Germline loops: CDR1 MNHNS, CDR2 SASEGT. Trimming cost V 7 bases and J 4 bases, with 16 bases left between them. CDR3 amino acids: CASKDQSSSTGELFF. As DNA, the CDR3 is TGTGCCAGCAAAGACCAGAGTAGTTCCACCGGGGAGCTGTTTTTT.

This clonotype was detected a few times. The chain uses TRBV6-1 and TRBJ2-2; 9 nucleotides line up with TRBD1. This CDR3 has 16 amino acids. Looked up from germline, CDR1 is MNHNS and CDR2 is SASEGT. V lost 5 bases and J lost 4; bases outside the gene matches: 8. The CDR3 sequence is CASSRSGTGSTGELFF. CDR3 coding DNA: TGTGCCAGCAGTCGTTCCGGGACAGGGAGCACCGGGGAGCTGTTTTTT.

This clonotype has just a few counts. The rearrangement uses TRBV20-1 and TRBJ2-7; D ambiguous. This CDR3 contains 12 residues. Trimming shortened V by 5 bases and J by 3 bases, and 11 bases separated the two germline ends. Germline CDR1 is DFQATT and CDR2 is SNEGSKA (reference sequence). The CDR3, as DNA: TGCAGTGCTTTTTCCCCAAACTACGAGCAGTACTTC. Translating it yields CSAFSPNYEQYF.

The chain carries TRBV2 and TRBJ1-6; TRBD1 agrees at 7 bases. V lost 7 bases to trimming and J lost 9 bases; unmatched junction nucleotides: 6. Germline-derived CDR1 and CDR2 are SNHLY and FYNNEI. The length of the CDR3 is 13 residues. CDR3 loop: CASKDRIVSPLHF. Written as DNA, the CDR3 is TGTGCCAGCAAGGACAGGATCGTTTCACCCCTCCACTTT.

The V gene is TRBV20-1, the J gene TRBJ2-1, with 8 bases lining up with TRBD2. Trimming cost V 3 bases and J 7 bases; bases outside gene matches: 8. CDR1 is DFQATT and CDR2 is SNEGSKA in the germline V gene (reference sequence). CDR3 length: 14 amino acids. CDR3: CSASWRGVRNEQFF. The CDR3 DNA follows: TGCAGTGCTAGCTGGCGGGGGGTTCGAAATGAGCAGTTCTTC.

V usage is TRBV5-1 and J usage is TRBJ2-7; D is possibly TRBD1 or TRBD2 (5 bases each). V lost 4 bases and J 6 bases, leaving 14 bases between the germline ends. The length of the CDR3 is 13 residues. CDR1 is SGHRS, CDR2 YFSETQ, per germline. The CDR3 bases are TGCGCCAGCAGCGCACCTTTTGGGGGCGAGCAGTACTTC. As protein: CASSAPFGGEQYF. Full variable domain (missing parts from reference TRBV5-1 and TRBJ2-7): KAGVTQTPRYLIKTRGQQVTLSCSPISGHRSVSWYQQTPGQGLQFLFEYFSETQRNKGNFPGRFSGRQFSNSRSEMNVSTLELGDSALYLCASSAPFGGEQYFGPGTRLTVT.

At least ten counts were recorded for this clonotype. V and J are TRBV29-1 and TRBJ2-2, with TRBD1 identical over 8 bases. CDR1 SQVTM and CDR2 ANQGSEA come from the germline V gene. The V gene end was trimmed by 5 bases and the J gene end by 1 base; junction bases not matched to a gene: 3. CDR3 length: 14 residues. The CDR3 sequence is CSVRQGLNTGELFF. DNA for the CDR3: TGCAGCGTTCGACAGGGGCTGAACACCGGGGAGCTGTTTTTT.

The rearrangement uses TRBV20-1 and TRBJ1-5; D is unclear. V lost 4 bases and J lost 4, with 11 bases in between. CDR1 DFQATT and CDR2 SNEGSKA come from the germline V gene (reference sequence). This CDR3 region has 13 residues. CDR3 sequence reads: CSAIKGPNQPQHF. DNA of the CDR3: TGCAGTGCTATCAAGGGCCCTAATCAGCCCCAGCATTTT.

This clonotype was seen ten or more times. The chain employs TRBV7-2 and TRBJ2-1; D remains ambiguous. The ends were cut back, 3 bases at V and 0 bases at J, with 9 bases in the middle. CDR1 is SGHTA, CDR2 FQGNSA, per germline. CDR3 size: 15 residues. CDR3 in amino acids: CASSLTLGSYNEQFF. The CDR3 nucleotides are TGTGCCAGCAGCTTGACTCTTGGCTCCTACAATGAGCAGTTCTTC.

The sample holds a few counts of this clonotype. The V gene is TRBV24-1, the J gene TRBJ2-6; D is unclear. V was pared by 2 bases and J by 3 bases, with 4 bases between. The CDR3 has 14 residues. Germline V gene lookup returns CDR1 KGHDR and CDR2 SFDVKD. This CDR3 is CATSDSGGANVLTF. CDR3 nucleotide sequence: TGTGCCACCAGTGATTCAGGTGGGGCCAACGTCCTGACTTTC.

This clonotype has a handful of counts. This sequence joins TRBV6-5 and TRBJ2-4, with a weak D call TRBD2 (6 bases). CDR1 and CDR2 from the germline V gene are MNHEY and SVGAGI. Trimming stripped 5 bases from V and 7 bases from J, with 9 bases between. The CDR3 spans 12 residues. The CDR3 nucleotides read TGTGCCAGCAGTGGGGCGGGGAACATTCAGTACTTC. This translates into CASSGAGNIQYF.

This clonotype has just a few counts. The chain is built from TRBV18 and TRBJ2-1; unclear D gene. Trimming shortened V by 4 bases and J by 5 bases, and 12 bases separated the two germline ends. Germline-derived CDR1 and CDR2 are KGHSH and LQKENI. This CDR3 spans 14 amino acids. CDR3 in DNA: TGTGCCAGCTCACAGACCTCGCAGGACAATGAGCAGTTCTTC. It is translated as CASSQTSQDNEQFF.

The chain combines TRBV12-3 or TRBV12-4 with TRBJ2-4, with D unclear. This CDR3 region has 15 residues. With 6 bases removed from V and 0 bases from J, the gap between germline ends came to 12 bases. This chain's CDR3 is CASSPTDLAKNIQYF. The CDR3, as DNA: TGTGCCAGCAGCCCGACGGATCTAGCCAAAAACATTCAGTACTTC.

This clonotype was recorded a few times. J is TRBJ2-3 and V is TRBV12-3 or TRBV12-4; D possibly corresponds to TRBD2 (5 bases). The length of the CDR3 is 15 residues. V lost 1 base and J 1 base, leaving 9 bases between the germline ends. The CDR3 loop reads CASSLGGEGTDTQYF. The CDR3 region has the DNA TGTGCCAGCAGTTTAGGGGGAGAGGGCACAGATACGCAGTATTTT.

This clonotype was detected only a few times. The chain links TRBV10-3 to TRBJ2-3; TRBD2 matches at 7 bases. The J segment lost 3 bases and the V segment lost 5 bases, leaving 8 bases of the junction unmatched. Germline assignment: CDR1 ENHRY and CDR2 SYGVKD. This CDR3 comprises 15 residues. The CDR3 sequence is CAISTEERGTDTQYF. The CDR3 bases are TGTGCCATCAGTACAGAGGAGCGGGGAACAGATACGCAGTATTTT.

V gene TRBV20-1 combines with J gene TRBJ2-4, with unresolved D. The CDR3 has 15 residues. Trimming shortened V by 3 bases and J by 0 bases, and 12 bases separated the two germline ends. Germline V gene data show CDR1 as DFQATT and CDR2 as SNEGSKA (reference sequence). CDR3 in amino acids: CSARVSRLAKNIQYF. DNA of the CDR3: TGCAGTGCTAGGGTTAGCCGATTAGCCAAAAACATTCAGTACTTC.

CDR3 residues: CASSTNNRLKHNEQFF. The CDR3 region has the DNA TGTGCCAGCAGCACCAACAATAGGTTAAAGCATAATGAGCAGTTCTTC. The rearrangement joins TRBV6-1 to TRBJ2-1; D is unresolved. V lost 6 bases and J 7 bases, leaving 22 bases between the germline ends. The CDR3 is 16 amino acids. From germline, CDR1 is MNHNS and CDR2 SASEGT.

There are a few counts of this clonotype. The chain employs TRBV6-1 and TRBJ1-1, with D maybe TRBD1 (6 bases). The V end was cut by 8 bases, the J end by 4 bases, with 20 bases between. The CDR3 consists of 15 residues. The germline V gene encodes CDR1 MNHNS and CDR2 SASEGT. CDR3 loop: CASRGGGARGTEAFF. The DNA for the CDR3 is TGTGCCAGCCGAGGGGGGGGCGCAAGGGGCACTGAAGCTTTCTTT.

The chain combines TRBV7-2 with TRBJ2-7, with 9 positions matching TRBD2. The CDR3 runs to 15 residues. J gave up 5 bases and V 1 base, and 6 bases lay outside the gene matches. Germline V CDR1 and CDR2: SGHTA, FQGNSA. CDR3 nucleotides: TGTGCCAGCAGCTTAGGGGCTAGCGGGAACAACGAGCAGTACTTC. This gives the protein CASSLGASGNNEQYF.

This sequence joins TRBV12-3 or TRBV12-4 and TRBJ1-1; a weak D match, TRBD1 (5 bases). The V and J ends lost 4 bases and 8 bases respectively, with 17 bases between them. The CDR3 is made up of 14 amino acids. The CDR3 loop is CASSSGRAGLEAFF. The CDR3 nucleotides read TGTGCCAGCAGTTCCGGGAGGGCGGGACTGGAAGCTTTCTTT.

J is TRBJ2-5 and V is TRBV20-1; no definite D call. Germline V gene data show CDR1 as DFQATT and CDR2 as SNEGSKA (reference sequence). The CDR3 length is 16 residues. The ends were cut back, 3 bases at V and 5 bases at J, with 22 bases in the middle. CDR3 residues: CSARFNYAEQRETQYF. The CDR3, as DNA: TGCAGTGCTAGGTTCAACTACGCTGAGCAGAGGGAGACCCAGTACTTC.

This clonotype has only a few counts. The chain recombines TRBV5-1 with TRBJ2-1, with D perhaps TRBD1 (5 bases). The CDR3 consists of 14 residues. Germline CDR1 SGHRS, CDR2 YFSETQ. V was cut by 0 bases and J by 2 bases, with 6 bases left in between. The DNA for the CDR3 is TGCGCCAGCAGCTTGGAGGACACCTACAATGAGCAGTTCTTC. This codes for CASSLEDTYNEQFF.

The V and J genes are TRBV12-3 or TRBV12-4 and TRBJ2-7, with D tentatively TRBD2 (5 bases). This CDR3 is 14 amino acids long. The V end lost 3 bases, the J end lost 5 bases, and 14 bases lay between the germline ends. CDR3 residues: CASSFGLAGHEQYF. The CDR3 DNA is TGTGCCAGCAGTTTCGGACTGGCCGGGCACGAGCAGTACTTC.

V is TRBV12-3 or TRBV12-4 and J is TRBJ2-2, with a possible D match to TRBD1 (6 bases). Trimming cost V 5 bases and J 6 bases, with 10 bases left between them. The CDR3 extends over 13 amino acids. The CDR3 DNA reads TGTGCCAGCAGTGCCGACAGGTCCGGGGAGCTGTTTTTT. As protein: CASSADRSGELFF.